The 17 T cell receptor beta chains below come from one sample, sequenced in a study of vaccination and CD4 T cells after COVID-19. Oncomine TCR Beta short-read sequencing was applied to DNA from cultured CD4+ T cells. TCRdb called the PCR reads again in MiXCR, with one record for every CDR3 protein. The data show roughly 17,000 distinct CDR3 sequences, about 21% seen once. Treatment noted: approximately nine-day PBMC culture with coronavirus spike peptide pools or control peptides (ViraFEST assay). Their antigen targets remain unknown. Sequencing input: cultured CD4+ T cells from blood. These receptors all come from a human donor with COVID-19.

The V gene is TRBV7-3, the J gene TRBJ2-1; TRBD2 might be the D (6 bases). The CDR3 is 14 residues long. The V gene's germline CDR1 is SGHTA and CDR2 FQGTGA. Trimming shortened V by 0 bases and J by 5 bases, and 8 bases separated the two germline ends. CDR3 sequence reads: CASSLTGRNNEQFF. CDR3 DNA sequence: TGTGCCAGCAGCTTAACTGGGAGGAACAATGAGCAGTTCTTC.

The sample holds a few counts of this clonotype. The V call is TRBV5-5, the J call TRBJ1-5; 7 bases fit TRBD1. The germline CDR1 and CDR2 sequences are SGHKS and YYEKEE (reference sequence). The CDR3 has 15 residues. The junction had 8 bases not matched to a gene; V was cut back by 4 bases and J by 4 bases. The CDR3 DNA follows: TGTGCCAGCAGCAGAGATGACAGGGAAAATCAGCCCCAGCATTTT. This translates into CASSRDDRENQPQHF.

This clonotype has more than one count but fewer than ten. V and J are TRBV6-2 or TRBV6-3 and TRBJ2-1; a possible D gene is TRBD1 (6 bases). Looked up from germline, CDR1 is MNHEY and CDR2 is SVGEGT. V was clipped by 6 bases and J by 4 bases, with 22 bases between them. This CDR3 region has 17 residues. CDR3 DNA sequence: TGTGCCAGCAGCCGAAACACAGGGCGCTACCTATACAATGAGCAGTTCTTC. It yields the protein CASSRNTGRYLYNEQFF.

This rearrangement joins TRBV5-6 to TRBJ1-2; tentatively, D is TRBD1 (6 bases). V was shortened by 4 bases and J by 5 bases, with 9 bases between the two germline ends. The CDR3 spans 12 residues. In germline, CDR1 is SGHDT, CDR2 YYEEEE. This chain's CDR3 is CASSGTGYGYTF. In DNA, the CDR3 is TGTGCCAGCAGCGGTACAGGGTATGGCTACACCTTC.

This clonotype is categorized as medium-sized (0.01 to 0.1%). This chain links TRBV27 with TRBJ1-5; a weak D match, TRBD1 (5 bases). Trimming cost V 5 bases and J 7 bases, with 6 bases left between them. This CDR3 has 11 amino acids. Germline V lookup: CDR1 MNHEY, CDR2 SMNVEV (reference sequence). Here the CDR3 reads CASSRGQPQHF. The CDR3 DNA is TGTGCCAGCAGTAGGGGCCAGCCCCAGCATTTT.

This clonotype is deemed medium-sized. The CDR3 spells CASSYQGAGGYTF. The CDR3 region has the DNA TGTGCCAGCAGTTATCAGGGGGCTGGTGGCTACACCTTC. The chain couples TRBV6-5 to TRBJ1-2; 8 bases agree with TRBD1. J gave up 7 bases and V 3 bases, and 4 bases lay outside the gene matches. Germline CDR1 and CDR2: MNHEY and SVGAGI. CDR3 length: 13 amino acids.

The chain carries TRBV6-1 and TRBJ1-2; D is possibly TRBD1 (6 bases). Germline CDR1 reads MNHNS; CDR2 reads SASEGT. V lost 6 bases, J lost 3 bases, and 11 bases lay in between. CDR3 length: 13 amino acids. Here the CDR3 DNA reads TGTGCCAGCAGCGACAGGATTGACTATGGCTACACCTTC. This translates into CASSDRIDYGYTF.

Points on this clonotype: The CDR3 end shows no conserved phenylalanine or tryptophan, and so a read error is likely. The chain combines TRBV7-2 with TRBJ2-3; TRBD2 is a possible D gene (7 bases). Germline V lookup: CDR1 SGHTA, CDR2 FQGNSA. Trimming took off 1 base at V and 0 bases at J, with 11 bases between the two ends. The CDR3 totals 16 residues. The CDR3 DNA follows: TGTGCCAGCAGCTTAGTTGGGGGGGCTAGCACAGATACGCAGTATTCT. It specifies CASSLVGGASTDTQYS.

The chain uses TRBV7-9 and TRBJ2-1, with D maybe TRBD2 (6 bases). Germline-derived CDR1 and CDR2 are SEHNR and FQNEAQ (reference sequence). This CDR3 contains 14 residues. V lost 3 bases to trimming and J lost 6 bases, with 12 bases between them. The CDR3 sequence: CASSFNRGGNEQFF. DNA for the CDR3: TGTGCCAGCAGCTTCAATAGGGGAGGCAATGAGCAGTTCTTC.

There are a few counts of this clonotype. The genes are TRBV20-1 and TRBJ2-7; 15 bases are shared with TRBD2. The J segment lost 0 bases and the V segment lost 5 bases, leaving 8 bases of the junction unmatched. The length of the CDR3 is 17 residues. The germline V gene encodes CDR1 DFQATT and CDR2 SNEGSKA (reference sequence). CDR3 amino acids: CSAPGTSGGTSSYEQYF. CDR3 nucleotides: TGCAGTGCTCCGGGGACTAGCGGGGGGACCAGCTCCTACGAGCAGTACTTC.

The chain is built from TRBV5-4 and TRBJ1-2; 9 positions match TRBD1. The V gene end was trimmed by 4 bases and the J gene end by 3 bases; junction bases not matched to a gene: 4. CDR3 size: 14 residues. Germline loops: CDR1 SGHNT, CDR2 YYREEE (reference sequence). CDR3 sequence (DNA): TGTGCCAGCAGCCAGGGACAGGGAGACTATGGCTACACCTTC. As protein: CASSQGQGDYGYTF.

Only a few counts were recorded for this clonotype. The J gene is TRBJ2-5, the V gene TRBV28; tentative D call: TRBD1 (5 bases). Trimming removed 4 bases from V and 3 bases from J, with 21 bases in between. The CDR3 spans 17 residues. Germline CDR1 and CDR2: MDHEN and SYDVKM. DNA for the CDR3: TGTGCCAGCAGTTACCGGTGGGGCACCACAAAGAAAGAGACCCAGTACTTC. It is translated as CASSYRWGTTKKETQYF. Full variable domain (remainder filled in from reference TRBV28 and TRBJ2-5): DVKVTQSSRYLVKRTGEKVFLECVQDMDHENMFWYRQDPGLGLRLIYFSYDVKMKEKGDIPEGYSVSREKKERFSLILESASTNQTSMYLCASSYRWGTTKKETQYFGPGTRLLVL.

J is TRBJ2-7 and V is TRBV5-4, with D maybe TRBD1 (5 bases). Germline assignment: CDR1 SGHNT and CDR2 YYREEE (reference sequence). V was cut by 1 base and J by 2 bases, with 16 bases left in between. This CDR3 has 16 residues. This CDR3 reads CASSLLGAGSAYEQYF. CDR3 in DNA: TGTGCCAGCAGCTTGTTAGGGGCCGGTTCCGCCTACGAGCAGTACTTC.

The table lists this clonotype with a few counts. The chain couples TRBV20-1 to TRBJ1-2; D may be TRBD1 (5 bases). CDR3 size: 12 residues. CDR1 is DFQATT and CDR2 is SNEGSKA in the germline V gene (reference sequence). V lost 4 bases and J 1 base, leaving 7 bases between the germline ends. The CDR3 reads CSATDSNYGYTF. CDR3 DNA sequence: TGCAGTGCTACTGACAGTAACTATGGCTACACCTTC.

In this sample, this clonotype turned up a few times. This rearrangement joins TRBV20-1 to TRBJ2-1; TRBD2 matches 8 bases. The V gene end was trimmed by 6 bases and the J gene end by 7 bases; junction bases not matched to a gene: 11. CDR3 length: 14 amino acids. CDR1 is DFQATT, CDR2 SNEGSKA, per germline (reference sequence). The CDR3 nucleotides are TGCAGTGCGGTTACGGGGGGGGGCACGAATGAGCAGTTCTTC. It specifies CSAVTGGGTNEQFF.

This chain links TRBV20-1 with TRBJ2-3; D gene uncertain. Germline V gene lookup returns CDR1 DFQATT and CDR2 SNEGSKA (reference sequence). Trimming removed 2 bases from V and 1 base from J, with 7 bases in between. The CDR3 is 13 amino acids. As DNA, the CDR3 is TGCAGTGCTAGATCAATCGGCACAGATACGCAGTATTTT. Its translation: CSARSIGTDTQYF.

The V call is TRBV4-2, the J call TRBJ2-2; TRBD2 matches at 14 bases. The CDR3 runs 17 residues. The germline V gene has CDR1 LGHNA and CDR2 YNFKEQ. The V segment lost 1 base and the J segment 4 bases; nucleotides outside the gene matches: 2. The CDR3 sequence is CASSQAGLAGVTGELFF. The CDR3 region has the DNA TGTGCCAGCAGCCAAGCGGGACTAGCGGGGGTCACCGGGGAGCTGTTTTTT.